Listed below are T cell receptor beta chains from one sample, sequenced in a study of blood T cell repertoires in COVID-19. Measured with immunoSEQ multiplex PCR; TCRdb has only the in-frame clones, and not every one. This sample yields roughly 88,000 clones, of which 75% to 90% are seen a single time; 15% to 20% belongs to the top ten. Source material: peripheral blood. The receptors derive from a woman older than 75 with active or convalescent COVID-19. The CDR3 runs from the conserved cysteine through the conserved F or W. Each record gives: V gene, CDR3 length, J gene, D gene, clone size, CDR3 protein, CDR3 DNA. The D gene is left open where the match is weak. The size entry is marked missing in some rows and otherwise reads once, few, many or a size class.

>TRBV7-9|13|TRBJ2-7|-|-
CASSLVGGERQYF
TGTGCCAGCAGCTTAGTAGGAGGGGAGAGGCAGTACTTC
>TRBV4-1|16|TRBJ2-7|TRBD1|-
CASSQDRGQEAYEQYF
TGCGCCAGCAGCCAAGATAGGGGGCAGGAGGCCTACGAGCAGTACTTC
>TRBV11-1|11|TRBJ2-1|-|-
CASSFVNEQFF
TGTGCCAGCAGCTTCGTCAATGAGCAGTTCTTC
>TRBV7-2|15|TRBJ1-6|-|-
CASSSTGQYNSPLHF
TGTGCCAGCAGTTCGACAGGCCAGTATAATTCACCCCTCCACTTT
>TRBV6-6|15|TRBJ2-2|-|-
CASKRGGEGTGELFF
TGTGCCAGCAAGAGGGGGGGTGAGGGCACCGGGGAGCTGTTTTTT
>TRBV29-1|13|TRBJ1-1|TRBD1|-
CSVEEVTGRRAFF
TGCAGCGTTGAAGAGGTGACAGGGAGGAGAGCTTTCTTT
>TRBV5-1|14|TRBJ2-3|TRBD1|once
CASSSRQGMDTQYF
TGCGCCAGCAGCTCCCGACAGGGAATGGATACGCAGTATTTT
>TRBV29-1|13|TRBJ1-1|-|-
CSAGQLLNTEAFF
TGCAGCGCTGGACAGCTTTTGAACACTGAAGCTTTCTTT
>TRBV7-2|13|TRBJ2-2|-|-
CASSSDYPGELFF
TGTGCCAGCAGCTCGGACTATCCCGGGGAGCTGTTTTTT
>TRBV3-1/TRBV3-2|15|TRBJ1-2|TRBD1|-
CASSQLDRGNYGYTF
TGTGCCAGCAGCCAGCTCGACAGGGGGAACTATGGCTACACCTTC
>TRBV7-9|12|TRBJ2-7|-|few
CASSSTGDEQYF
TGTGCCAGCAGCTCCACCGGGGACGAGCAGTACTTC
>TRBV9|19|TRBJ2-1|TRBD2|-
CASSVVIFLGLGDNKGQFF
TGTGCCAGCAGCGTAGTAATCTTTCTAGGACTAGGGGATAATAAAGGGCAGTTCTTC
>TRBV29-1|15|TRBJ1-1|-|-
CSVRNALRGNTEAFF
TGCAGCGTTCGAAACGCACTCAGGGGGAACACTGAAGCTTTCTTT
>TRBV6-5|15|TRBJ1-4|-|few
CAGGRGFSTNEKLFF
TGTGCCGGCGGAAGGGGGTTTTCGACTAATGAAAAACTGTTTTTT
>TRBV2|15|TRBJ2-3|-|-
CASSRDFLSTDTQYF
TGTGCCAGCAGTCGGGACTTCCTGAGCACAGATACGCAGTATTTT
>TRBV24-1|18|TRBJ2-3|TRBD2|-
CATSEPFLAGGVTDTQYF
TGTGCCACCAGTGAGCCCTTCCTAGCGGGAGGCGTTACAGATACGCAGTATTTT
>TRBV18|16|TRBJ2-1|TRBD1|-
CASSPPTGTGGNEQFF
TGTGCCAGCTCACCACCCACCGGGACAGGGGGCAATGAGCAGTTCTTC
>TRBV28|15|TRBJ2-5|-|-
CASSWGRAGQETQYF
TGTGCCAGCAGTTGGGGGCGGGCGGGCCAAGAGACCCAGTACTTC
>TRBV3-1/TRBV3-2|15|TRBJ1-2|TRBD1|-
CASSDDRQGRRGYTF
TGTGCCAGCAGCGACGACCGACAGGGAAGACGTGGCTACACCTTC
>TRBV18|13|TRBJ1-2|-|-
CASSPPRGYGYTF
TGTGCCAGCTCACCACCGCGGGGGTATGGCTACACCTTC
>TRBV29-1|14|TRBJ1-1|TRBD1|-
CSVEVDRAGTEAFF
TGCAGCGTTGAAGTAGACAGGGCTGGGACTGAAGCTTTCTTT
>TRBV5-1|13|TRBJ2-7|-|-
CASTVPGTYEQYF
TGCGCCAGCACCGTGCCCGGGACCTACGAGCAGTACTTC
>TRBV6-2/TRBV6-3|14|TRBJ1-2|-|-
CASSSSTGGYGYTF
TGTGCCAGCAGCTCCTCGACTGGCGGCTATGGCTACACCTTC
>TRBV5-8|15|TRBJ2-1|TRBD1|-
CASSLMIQGSNEQFF
TGTGCCAGCAGCTTGATGATACAGGGGAGCAATGAGCAGTTCTTC
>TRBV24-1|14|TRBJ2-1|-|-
CATSEAGLYNEQFF
TGTGCCACCAGTGAGGCGGGACTGTACAATGAGCAGTTCTTC
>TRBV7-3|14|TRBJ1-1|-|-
CASREGLTNTEAFF
TGTGCCAGCAGGGAGGGCTTGACGAACACTGAAGCTTTCTTT
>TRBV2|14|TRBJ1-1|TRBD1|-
CASNGQGQNTEAFF
TGTGCCAGCAACGGACAGGGACAAAACACTGAAGCTTTCTTT
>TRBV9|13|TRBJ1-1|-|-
CASSVTGNTEAFF
TGTGCCAGCAGCGTAACCGGGAACACTGAAGCTTTCTTT